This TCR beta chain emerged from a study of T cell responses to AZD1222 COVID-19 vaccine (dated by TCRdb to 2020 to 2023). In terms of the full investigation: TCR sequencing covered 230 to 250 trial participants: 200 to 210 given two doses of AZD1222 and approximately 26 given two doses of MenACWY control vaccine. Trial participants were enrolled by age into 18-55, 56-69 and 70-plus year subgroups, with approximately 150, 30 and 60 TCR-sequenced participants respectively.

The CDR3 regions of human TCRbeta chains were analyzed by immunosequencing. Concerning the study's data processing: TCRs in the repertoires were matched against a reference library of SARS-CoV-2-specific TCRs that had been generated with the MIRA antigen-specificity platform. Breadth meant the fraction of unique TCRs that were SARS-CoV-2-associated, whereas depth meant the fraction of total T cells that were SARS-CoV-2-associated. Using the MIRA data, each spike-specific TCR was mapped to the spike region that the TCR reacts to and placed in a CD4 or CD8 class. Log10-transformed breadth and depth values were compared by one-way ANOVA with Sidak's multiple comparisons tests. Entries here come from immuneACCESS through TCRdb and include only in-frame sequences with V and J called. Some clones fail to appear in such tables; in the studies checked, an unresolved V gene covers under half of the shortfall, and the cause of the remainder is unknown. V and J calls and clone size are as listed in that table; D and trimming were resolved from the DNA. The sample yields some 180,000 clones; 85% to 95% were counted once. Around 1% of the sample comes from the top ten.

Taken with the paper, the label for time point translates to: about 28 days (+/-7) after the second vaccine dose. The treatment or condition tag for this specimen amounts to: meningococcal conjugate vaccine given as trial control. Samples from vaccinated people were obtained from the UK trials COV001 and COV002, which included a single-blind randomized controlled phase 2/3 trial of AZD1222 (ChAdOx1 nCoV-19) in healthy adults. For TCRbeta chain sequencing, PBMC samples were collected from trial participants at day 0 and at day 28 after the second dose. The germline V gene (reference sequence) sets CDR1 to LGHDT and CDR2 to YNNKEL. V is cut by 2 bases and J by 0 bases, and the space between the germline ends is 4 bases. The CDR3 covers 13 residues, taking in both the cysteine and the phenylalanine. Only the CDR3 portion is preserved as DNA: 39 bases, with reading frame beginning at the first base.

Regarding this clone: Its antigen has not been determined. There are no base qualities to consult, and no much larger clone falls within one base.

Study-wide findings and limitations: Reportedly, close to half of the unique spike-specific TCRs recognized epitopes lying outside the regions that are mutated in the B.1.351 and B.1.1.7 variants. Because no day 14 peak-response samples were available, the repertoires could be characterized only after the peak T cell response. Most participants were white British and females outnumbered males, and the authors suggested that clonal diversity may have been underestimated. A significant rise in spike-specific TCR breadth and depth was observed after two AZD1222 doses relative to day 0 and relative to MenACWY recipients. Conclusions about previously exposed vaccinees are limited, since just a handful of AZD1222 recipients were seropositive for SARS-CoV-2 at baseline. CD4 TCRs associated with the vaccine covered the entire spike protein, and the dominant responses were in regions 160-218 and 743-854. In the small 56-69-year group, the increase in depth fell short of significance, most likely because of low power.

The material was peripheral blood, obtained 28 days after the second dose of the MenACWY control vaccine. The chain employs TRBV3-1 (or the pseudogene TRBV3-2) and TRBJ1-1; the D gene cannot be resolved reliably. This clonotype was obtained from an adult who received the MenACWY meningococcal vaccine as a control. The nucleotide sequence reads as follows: TGTGCCAGCAGCCAAAGGGTGAACACTGAAGCTTTCTTT. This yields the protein CASSQRVNTEAFF.